These T cell receptor beta chains were read from a single sample in a study of shared clonotypes between healthy human individuals. The assay was immunoSEQ multiplex PCR, and TCRdb's table has in-frame clones only and misses some. The repertoire holds about 520,000 clones, with 90% to 96% as singletons. The sample was naive CD4+ T cells sorted from blood. These receptors were collected from a woman in her 30s in good health. Both conserved end residues are part of each CDR3. Fields, in order: D gene, J gene, V gene, clone size, CDR3 DNA, CDR3 protein. The D gene is left open where the match is weak. The size field is filled for only some rows; it gives once, few, many or a size class.

D: .; J: TRBJ2-7; V: TRBV2; size: .; DNA: TGTGCCAGCAGAGTCCCGGGACGGACCTACGAGCAGTACTTC; CDR3: CASRVPGRTYEQYF
D: TRBD2; J: TRBJ2-1; V: TRBV11-2; size: once; DNA: TGTGCCAGCAGTCGCATCGGGACTAGCGGGAGCGGGAATGAGCAGTTCTTC; CDR3: CASSRIGTSGSGNEQFF
D: .; J: TRBJ2-3; V: TRBV10-3; size: once; DNA: TGTGCCATCAGTGTGGCCGGCACAGATACGCAGTATTTT; CDR3: CAISVAGTDTQYF
D: .; J: TRBJ2-1; V: TRBV5-4; size: .; DNA: TGTGCCAGCAGCTTACCGGGGGCCAATGAGCAGTTCTTC; CDR3: CASSLPGANEQFF
D: TRBD1; J: TRBJ1-2; V: TRBV2; size: .; DNA: TGTGCCAGCAGTGGTGGGACAGGGGGCGCCTATGGCTACACCTTC; CDR3: CASSGGTGGAYGYTF
D: .; J: TRBJ1-2; V: TRBV19; size: .; DNA: TGTGCCAGTAGCGTCACCGGGACAAACTATGGCTACACCTTC; CDR3: CASSVTGTNYGYTF
D: .; J: TRBJ1-2; V: TRBV4-1; size: .; DNA: TGCGCCAGCAGCTCCCCCGGGGGCGGAAGCTATGGCTACACCTTC; CDR3: CASSSPGGGSYGYTF
D: .; J: TRBJ2-1; V: TRBV5-1; size: .; DNA: TGCGCCAGCAGCCGCGGAAGGATAGCCGCCTACAATGAGCAGTTCTTC; CDR3: CASSRGRIAAYNEQFF
D: .; J: TRBJ2-1; V: TRBV5-1; size: .; DNA: TGCGCCAGCGAAGAGTCTACGGGGAATGAGCAGTTCTTC; CDR3: CASEESTGNEQFF
D: TRBD1; J: TRBJ2-2; V: TRBV18; size: .; DNA: TGTGCCAGCTCACCGGACAGGATTCCGACCGGGGAGCTGTTTTTT; CDR3: CASSPDRIPTGELFF
D: .; J: TRBJ1-2; V: TRBV7-2; size: .; DNA: TGTGCCAGCAGCTTAAACAGGGAGGTTGGCTACACCTTC; CDR3: CASSLNREVGYTF
D: .; J: TRBJ2-3; V: TRBV19; size: .; DNA: TGTGCCAGTAGTATGGGGGCAGGAGCAGATACGCAGTATTTT; CDR3: CASSMGAGADTQYF
D: TRBD2; J: TRBJ2-7; V: TRBV6-1; size: .; DNA: TGTGCCAGCTCAGGGCGGGGGAGGTACTACGAGCAGTACTTC; CDR3: CASSGRGRYYEQYF
D: .; J: TRBJ2-3; V: TRBV20-1; size: .; DNA: TGCAGTGCTAGGGGTGTCGATACGCAGTATTTT; CDR3: CSARGVDTQYF
D: .; J: TRBJ2-5; V: TRBV11-2; size: .; DNA: TGTGCCAGCAGCTTTCCACTTACAGTACTCCAAGAGACCCAGTACTTC; CDR3: CASSFPLTVLQETQYF
D: TRBD1; J: TRBJ1-4; V: TRBV10-3; size: .; DNA: TGTGCCACCGGGACAGGGGTTAATGAAAAACTGTTTTTT; CDR3: CATGTGVNEKLFF
D: .; J: TRBJ2-7; V: TRBV29-1; size: .; DNA: TGCAGCGCCGGAACGGTAGCGGAACAGTACTTC; CDR3: CSAGTVAEQYF
D: .; J: TRBJ1-2; V: TRBV19; size: .; DNA: TGTGCCAGTAGTATTAGAATGTCAGATCTCTATGGCTACACCTTC; CDR3: CASSIRMSDLYGYTF
D: TRBD2; J: TRBJ2-3; V: TRBV10-2; size: .; DNA: TGCGCCAGCAGGGAGTCTAGCGGGAGGGATACGCAGTATTTT; CDR3: CASRESSGRDTQYF
D: .; J: TRBJ2-1; V: TRBV18; size: .; DNA: TGTGCCAGCTCACCGACCTTGGGGAATAGCGAGTACAATGAGCAGTTCTTC; CDR3: CASSPTLGNSEYNEQFF
D: TRBD2; J: TRBJ2-7; V: TRBV29-1; size: .; DNA: TGCAGCGTTGAAGATGGCCCGGGACTAGCTTACGAGCAGTACTTC; CDR3: CSVEDGPGLAYEQYF
D: .; J: TRBJ2-3; V: TRBV1; size: .; DNA: TGCACCAGCAGCCCAACCCGAGCGGGACTGAGCACAGATACGCAGTATTTT; CDR3: CTSSPTRAGLSTDTQYF
D: .; J: TRBJ1-3; V: TRBV5-4; size: .; DNA: TGTGCCAGCAGCCGCCTCGACACGATCTCTGGAAACACCATATATTTT; CDR3: CASSRLDTISGNTIYF
D: .; J: TRBJ1-5; V: TRBV6-1; size: once; DNA: TGTGCCAGCAGTGATTACAGCTATAGCAATCAGCCCCAGCATTTT; CDR3: CASSDYSYSNQPQHF
D: TRBD1; J: TRBJ1-2; V: TRBV6-1; size: .; DNA: TGTGCCAGCAGTCTAATGGGACAGGGCTATGGCTACACCTTC; CDR3: CASSLMGQGYGYTF
D: .; J: TRBJ1-1; V: TRBV9; size: once; DNA: TGTGCCAGCAGCGTAGTGGAGGGAAGGGCTTTCTTT; CDR3: CASSVVEGRAFF
D: TRBD1; J: TRBJ2-1; V: TRBV27; size: .; DNA: TGTGCCAGCAGCTTACGGGGGACAGGCTCCTACAATGAGCAGTTCTTC; CDR3: CASSLRGTGSYNEQFF
D: .; J: TRBJ1-2; V: TRBV6-1; size: .; DNA: TGTGCCAGCAGTTCTACTAACTATGGCTACACCTTC; CDR3: CASSSTNYGYTF
D: .; J: TRBJ2-7; V: TRBV4-2; size: .; DNA: TGTGCCAGCAGCCAAGATAGTCGGCAGTCCTACGAGCAGTACTTC; CDR3: CASSQDSRQSYEQYF
D: .; J: TRBJ2-7; V: TRBV18; size: .; DNA: TGTGCCAGCTCACCGCCAACTGATCCCTACAACGAGCAGTACTTC; CDR3: CASSPPTDPYNEQYF
D: .; J: TRBJ1-1; V: TRBV28; size: .; DNA: TGTGCCAGCAGTCGCAAATCGGGCACTGAAGCTTTCTTT; CDR3: CASSRKSGTEAFF
D: .; J: TRBJ1-4; V: TRBV19; size: once; DNA: TGTGCCAGTAGTATCGGAGGGGAGCGGGAAAAACTGTTTTTT; CDR3: CASSIGGEREKLFF
D: .; J: TRBJ2-1; V: TRBV27; size: .; DNA: TGTGCCAGCACCTTCCCCAATGAGCAGTTCTTC; CDR3: CASTFPNEQFF
D: .; J: TRBJ1-1; V: TRBV30; size: few; DNA: TGTGCCGGGGGGAGGACAGAGAACACTGAAGCTTTCTTT; CDR3: CAGGRTENTEAFF
D: TRBD1; J: TRBJ1-2; V: TRBV28; size: once; DNA: TGTGCCAGCAGTGCCCCCGAGACAGGGCCGGGCTATGGCTACACCTTC; CDR3: CASSAPETGPGYGYTF
D: TRBD1; J: TRBJ2-1; V: TRBV9; size: .; DNA: TGTGCCAGCAGCGTATTCGGGACAGCGAACAATGAGCAGTTCTTC; CDR3: CASSVFGTANNEQFF
D: TRBD1; J: TRBJ1-3; V: TRBV4-2; size: .; DNA: TGTGCCAGCAGCCGAGTAGGGACAGGGGGAAACACCATATATTTT; CDR3: CASSRVGTGGNTIYF
D: .; J: TRBJ2-7; V: TRBV10-3; size: .; DNA: TGTGCCATCAGTGGCAGGAACTACGAGCAGTACTTC; CDR3: CAISGRNYEQYF
D: .; J: TRBJ2-7; V: TRBV7-8; size: .; DNA: TGTGCCAGCAGCTCTACCCGGGGACATACTTACGAGCAGTACTTC; CDR3: CASSSTRGHTYEQYF
D: .; J: TRBJ2-5; V: TRBV11-2; size: .; DNA: TGTGCCAGCAGCTCCTCTCGGGAGACCCAGTACTTC; CDR3: CASSSSRETQYF
D: .; J: TRBJ2-7; V: TRBV28; size: once; DNA: TGTGCCAGCCAAAAGGGGGGGCTGACCTACGAGCAGTACTTC; CDR3: CASQKGGLTYEQYF
D: .; J: TRBJ2-5; V: TRBV6-5; size: .; DNA: TGTGCCAGCAGTTACTCCCAGGGAGGTTGGCAAGAGACCCAGTACTTC; CDR3: CASSYSQGGWQETQYF
D: TRBD2; J: TRBJ2-3; V: TRBV5-8; size: .; DNA: TGTGCCAGCAGCCCGGGACTAGCGGAATCCACAGATACGCAGTATTTT; CDR3: CASSPGLAESTDTQYF
D: TRBD2; J: TRBJ2-3; V: TRBV7-6; size: .; DNA: TGTGCCAGCAGCCTAAGACTAGCGGGAGGCACAGATACGCAGTATTTT; CDR3: CASSLRLAGGTDTQYF
D: .; J: TRBJ2-2; V: TRBV5-1; size: .; DNA: TGCGCCAGCAGCTTGGACGACAGGGAGGCCGGGGAGCTGTTTTTT; CDR3: CASSLDDREAGELFF
D: .; J: TRBJ1-5; V: TRBV19; size: .; DNA: TGTGCCAGTAGTCAATTCCCTCAGCCCCAGCATTTT; CDR3: CASSQFPQPQHF
D: .; J: TRBJ2-7; V: TRBV19; size: .; DNA: TGTGCCAGTAGTATCCAACAACAGGGCTACGAGCAGTACTTC; CDR3: CASSIQQQGYEQYF
D: TRBD2; J: TRBJ2-4; V: TRBV4-2; size: once; DNA: TGTGCCAGCAGCCAAAGGGGAGCTAGCGGAGGTCAAGCCAAAAACATTCAGTACTTC; CDR3: CASSQRGASGGQAKNIQYF
D: TRBD2; J: TRBJ2-5; V: TRBV27; size: .; DNA: TGTGCCAGCGCACCCTCCGTGGGAGGGAGTAGCTTGGCGACCCAGTACTTC; CDR3: CASAPSVGGSSLATQYF
D: TRBD1; J: TRBJ1-5; V: TRBV5-6; size: .; DNA: TGTGCCAGCAGCTTTTTGGGACAGGGGTCACAATCTCGTCAGCCCCAGCATTTT; CDR3: CASSFLGQGSQSRQPQHF
D: .; J: TRBJ1-2; V: TRBV2; size: once; DNA: TGTGCCAGCGCTTCAGTCCAATCAAACTATGGCTACACCTTC; CDR3: CASASVQSNYGYTF
D: .; J: TRBJ2-7; V: TRBV6-6; size: .; DNA: TGTGCCAGCAGTTCCGGGGGCTGGGACGAGCAGTACTTC; CDR3: CASSSGGWDEQYF